This TCR beta chain appears in the sequencing data of a study of CD8 T cells in Susac syndrome (dated by TCRdb to about 2019). For context, the study as a whole: The study used repertoire sequencing to test whether antigen drove CD8+ T cell activation and differentiation in Susac syndrome. General conclusions and limits of the study: The number of individuals in the TCR sequencing and HLA analysis was acknowledged as relatively small.

RNA was extracted using the RNeasy kit, and roughly 0.45 to 1 microgram was reverse transcribed with random hexamers. TCR beta CDR3 regions were amplified with the immunoSEQ multiplex PCR assay covering 54 Vbeta and 13 Jbeta segments. PCR amplification bias was corrected using a synthetic template baseline for primer optimization and computational correction. In the source study's methods: Reads were annotated to V, D and J genes per IMGT and analyzed with immunoSEQ Analyzer, keeping only productive sequences. To calculate clonality, Shannon entropy was normalized by log2 of the number of productive unique sequences and then subtracted from one. For each patient and control, public and private clones were evaluated among the 100 most prevalent clones. Susac-specific clones were defined as absent from healthy and MS cohorts, approximately 1,000 published viral clones and other ImmuneACCESS disease sequences. The public reads were reprocessed in TCRdb via fastp at Q25 and MiXCR, keeping in-frame beta chains. Every entry covers one CDR3 protein and lists the most common genes and DNA from its rows. The V and J calls and clone size come from TCRdb's table, not from the authors' own analysis. Present in this sample are around 130,000 distinct CDR3 sequences, roughly 96% of which were seen just once. The ten largest clonotypes hold roughly 0.11% of the sample.

A remark on this clonotype: The antigen it binds to is not known. Base qualities are not provided; no much larger clone lies one nucleotide away.

Reading the germline V gene gives CDR1 LGHNA and CDR2 YNFKEQ. V drops 6 bases and J drops 8 bases, leaving 19 bases in between. The CDR3 sequence holds 15 residues, the cysteine and phenylalanine included. Only the CDR3 region is kept as DNA, spanning 45 bases read in frame from base 1. Peripheral blood CD8+ and CD4+ T cells from healthy donors, Susac syndrome patients and multiple sclerosis patients were profiled using high-throughput TCR beta sequencing. Healthy donors were included as age- and sex-matched controls. CD8+ TEMRA cells were enriched by FACS, while bulk CD8+ and CD4+ T cells were purified by magnetic negative isolation. Blood was drawn into EDTA tubes, processed within 24 hours, and PBMCs were isolated by density gradient centrifugation. PBMCs destined for TCR sequencing were cryopreserved in liquid nitrogen and later thawed in a 37 °C water bath. The sorted or isolated CD4+, CD8+ and CD8+ TEMRA cells reached a purity of at least 90%.

The material sequenced was CD4+ T cells from PBMCs. Rearrangement joined TRBV4-2 to TRBJ2-2, with the D gene uncertain. The TCR comes from a human donor in good health. The CDR3 reads as follows: CASRASLVEMGELFF. Here is the DNA: TGTGCCAGCAGAGCAAGTCTAGTAGAAATGGGGGAGCTGTTTTTT.